What follows is one T cell receptor (beta chain) and its context. The sample originates from a study of control samples from healthy donors and cancer patients. V was trimmed by 6 bases and J by 1 base, leaving 12 bases between them. CDR3 length equals 14 residues. The germline CDR1 and CDR2 sequences are SGHVS and FQNEAQ. Data came from immunoSEQ multiplex PCR; TCRdb stores just in-frame clones and leaves some out. The top ten clones hold 15% to 20% of a sample with about 100,000 clones, roughly 87% of them seen once. The TCR originated in a woman in her 50s in good health. The V and J genes are TRBV7-8 and TRBJ1-1; TRBD1 is a possible D gene (6 bases). The specimen was blood. CDR3 sequence: CASSPGTPNTEAFF. The CDR3 DNA follows: TGTGCCAGCAGTCCCGGGACACCGAACACTGAAGCTTTCTTT.